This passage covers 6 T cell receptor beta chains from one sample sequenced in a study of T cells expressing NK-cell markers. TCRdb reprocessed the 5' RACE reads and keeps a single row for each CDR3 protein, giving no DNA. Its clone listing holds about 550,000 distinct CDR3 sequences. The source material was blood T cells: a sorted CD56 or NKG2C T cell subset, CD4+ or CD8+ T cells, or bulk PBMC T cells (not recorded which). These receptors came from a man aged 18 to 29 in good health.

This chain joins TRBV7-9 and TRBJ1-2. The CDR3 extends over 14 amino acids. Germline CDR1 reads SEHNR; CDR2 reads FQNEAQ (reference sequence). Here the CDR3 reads CASSRDLLNYGYTF.

The CDR3: CASSYERLGETQYF. This rearrangement joins TRBV6-5 to TRBJ2-5. Germline V CDR1 and CDR2: MNHEY, SVGAGI. The CDR3 covers 14 residues.

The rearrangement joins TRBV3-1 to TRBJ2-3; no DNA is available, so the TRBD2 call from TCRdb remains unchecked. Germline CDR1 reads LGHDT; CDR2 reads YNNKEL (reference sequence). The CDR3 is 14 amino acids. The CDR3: CASSDLAGVDTQYF.

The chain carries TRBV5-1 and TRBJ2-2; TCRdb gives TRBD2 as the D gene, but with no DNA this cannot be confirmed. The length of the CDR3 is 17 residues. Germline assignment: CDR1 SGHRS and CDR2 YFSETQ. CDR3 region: CASSYGRLAGNTGELFF.

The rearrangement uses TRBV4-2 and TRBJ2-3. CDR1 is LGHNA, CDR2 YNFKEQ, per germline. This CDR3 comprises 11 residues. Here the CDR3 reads CATDSTDTQYF.

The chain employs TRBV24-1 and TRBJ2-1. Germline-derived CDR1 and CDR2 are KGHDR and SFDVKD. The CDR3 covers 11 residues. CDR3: CATSDYSEQFF.